What follows are 30 T cell receptor beta chains derived from one specimen sequenced in a study of graft-versus-host responses after intestinal transplantation. Assay used: immunoSEQ multiplex PCR; TCRdb lists only in-frame clones, some missing. The table includes about 110,000 clones, approximately 90% detected once. These receptors have no known antigen. Sequencing was performed on unstimulated CD4+ T cells sorted from spleen or lymph node cells, taken before transplant. The source is a human donor who was the organ donor for an intestinal transplant.

The rearrangement uses TRBV11-2 and TRBJ2-4, with 8 nucleotides matching TRBD2. Per the germline V gene, CDR1 is SGHAT and CDR2 is FQNNGV. The CDR3 covers 19 residues. Trimming cost V 1 base and J 1 base; bases outside gene matches: 12. CDR3 sequence: CASSLGWLAGWGAKNIQYF. The CDR3 DNA reads as TGTGCCAGCAGCTTAGGTTGGCTAGCGGGCTGGGGGGCCAAAAACATTCAGTACTTC.

The chain combines TRBV28 with TRBJ1-4; perhaps TRBD1 as D (5 bases). The CDR3 is made up of 14 amino acids. Looked up from germline, CDR1 is MDHEN and CDR2 is SYDVKM. The V end lost 6 bases, the J end lost 0 bases, and 8 bases lay between the germline ends. CDR3 sequence (DNA): TGTGCCAGCAGGCCACAGGCAACTAATGAAAAACTGTTTTTT. This codes for CASRPQATNEKLFF.

The chain links TRBV7-2 to TRBJ1-4, with 8 bases lining up with TRBD1. Germline V lookup: CDR1 SGHTA, CDR2 FQGNSA. V dropped 2 bases and J dropped 3; count of bases not matched to a gene: 8. The CDR3 spans 17 residues. CDR3 in DNA: TGTGCCAGCAGCTTAACGGTATCGGACAGGGCTAATGAAAAACTGTTTTTT. Its protein is CASSLTVSDRANEKLFF.

V is TRBV5-1 and J is TRBJ1-5; maybe TRBD1 (5 bases). V shed 2 bases and J shed 6 bases, with 12 bases lying between them. This CDR3 is built from 14 residues. In germline, CDR1 is SGHRS, CDR2 YFSETQ. The CDR3 DNA is TGCGCCAGCAGCTTCTCGGGGGGAAGTCAGCCCCAGCATTTT. The encoded protein is CASSFSGGSQPQHF.

The CDR3 loop is CASSSRDRVGDTQYF. In DNA form, the CDR3 reads TGCGCCAGCAGCTCCCGGGACAGGGTTGGAGATACGCAGTATTTT. The chain couples TRBV5-1 to TRBJ2-3, with 9 bases matching TRBD1. The J segment lost 5 bases and the V segment lost 3 bases, leaving 7 bases of the junction unmatched. The CDR3 extends over 15 amino acids. Per germline, CDR1 SGHRS and CDR2 YFSETQ.

V gene TRBV6-1 combines with J gene TRBJ2-1; D might be TRBD1 (7 bases). This CDR3 comprises 15 residues. The ends were cut back, 4 bases at V and 4 bases at J, with 14 bases in the middle. CDR1 is MNHNS, CDR2 SASEGT, per germline. The CDR3 is CASSGGDRTYNEQFF. CDR3 DNA: TGTGCCAGCAGTGGGGGGGACAGAACTTACAATGAGCAGTTCTTC.

V is TRBV6-5 and J is TRBJ1-1, with D unresolved. The CDR3 covers 13 residues. Per germline, CDR1 MNHEY and CDR2 SVGAGI. Trimming left V 6 bases short and J 1 base short, with 9 bases between. The CDR3 sequence is CASRRWENTEAFF. The DNA of the CDR3 is TGTGCCAGCAGACGCTGGGAGAACACTGAAGCTTTCTTT.

This chain joins TRBV5-1 and TRBJ2-7; D perhaps matches TRBD1 (5 bases). Trimming took 2 bases from V and 6 from J, leaving 15 bases between them. Germline values: CDR1 SGHRS, CDR2 YFSETQ. This CDR3 has 14 amino acids. CDR3 amino acids: CASSFVGRVGEQYF. For the CDR3, the DNA is TGCGCCAGCAGCTTCGTGGGCAGGGTGGGCGAGCAGTACTTC. The variable domain in full, completed from reference TRBV5-1 and TRBJ2-7, reads KAGVTQTPRYLIKTRGQQVTLSCSPISGHRSVSWYQQTPGQGLQFLFEYFSETQRNKGNFPGRFSGRQFSNSRSEMNVSTLELGDSALYLCASSFVGRVGEQYFGPGTRLTVT.

The rearrangement uses TRBV10-3 and TRBJ2-1, with 7 bases that match TRBD2. Trimming removed 6 bases from V and 5 bases from J; junction bases left unmatched: 10. Per germline, CDR1 ENHRY and CDR2 SYGVKD. This CDR3 contains 15 residues. The CDR3 loop is CAISNGGSKHNEQFF. The CDR3 DNA reads as TGTGCCATCAGCAATGGCGGGAGCAAGCACAATGAGCAGTTCTTC.

Here the CDR3 reads CASSLAQGSTDTQYF. For the CDR3, the DNA is TGCGCCAGCAGCTTGGCCCAGGGAAGCACAGATACGCAGTATTTT. The gene calls are TRBV5-1 and TRBJ2-3; tentatively, D is TRBD1 (5 bases). Per germline, CDR1 SGHRS and CDR2 YFSETQ. V shed 0 bases and J shed 0 bases, with 8 bases lying between them. This CDR3 is built from 15 residues.

V gene TRBV6-1 combines with J gene TRBJ1-2; D might be TRBD1 (5 bases). Trimming removed 5 bases from V and 2 bases from J, with 12 bases in between. The CDR3 has 14 residues. CDR1 and CDR2 from the germline V gene are MNHNS and SASEGT. CDR3 region: CASSMGQGNYGYTF. DNA for the CDR3: TGTGCCAGCAGTATGGGGCAGGGCAACTATGGCTACACCTTC.

The V gene is TRBV29-1, the J gene TRBJ2-2; 7 nucleotides agree with TRBD1. With V trimmed by 7 bases and J by 1 base, 6 bases remained unmatched. This CDR3 is 14 amino acids long. In germline, CDR1 is SQVTM, CDR2 ANQGSEA. CDR3: CSAEGDRNTGELFF. CDR3 in DNA: TGCAGCGCCGAAGGGGACAGGAACACCGGGGAGCTGTTTTTT.

The chain carries TRBV11-3 and TRBJ2-5; no clear D gene. CDR1 SGHNT and CDR2 YENEEA come from the germline V gene. This CDR3 contains 15 residues. V was pared by 0 bases and J by 4 bases, with 12 bases between. The CDR3 is CASSLDGARGETQYF. CDR3 bases: TGTGCCAGCAGCTTAGATGGAGCGAGAGGAGAGACCCAGTACTTC.

The chain joins TRBV18 to TRBJ1-2, with D possibly TRBD1 on 6 matching bases. The CDR3 length is 13 residues. V was clipped by 6 bases and J by 4 bases, with 12 bases between them. Germline V gives CDR1 KGHSH, CDR2 LQKENI. CDR3 sequence reads: CASSLGTSYGYTF. The CDR3 nucleotides are TGTGCCAGCTCCCTCGGGACAAGCTATGGCTACACCTTC.

The chain combines TRBV28 with TRBJ1-6, with 8 positions matching TRBD1. Germline values: CDR1 MDHEN, CDR2 SYDVKM. Unmatched junction bases numbered 6, after V lost 6 bases and J lost 8 bases. CDR3 length: 14 residues. This CDR3 is CASRETGEYSPLHF. The CDR3 DNA sequence: TGTGCCAGCAGAGAGACAGGGGAGTATTCACCCCTCCACTTT.

The gene calls are TRBV6-1 and TRBJ1-1, with TRBD1 as a possible D gene (5 bases). The germline V and J ends were trimmed by 5 bases and 6 bases, with 10 bases remaining between them. The CDR3 covers 12 residues. CDR1 and CDR2 (germline): MNHNS, SASEGT. In DNA, the CDR3 is TGTGCCAGCAGTTTTAGACAGTCTGAAGCTTTCTTT. Its protein product is CASSFRQSEAFF.

V usage is TRBV28 and J usage is TRBJ2-1, with 11 bases fitting TRBD2. Trimming took 6 bases from V and 6 from J; bases not matched to a gene: 10. CDR1 is MDHEN, CDR2 SYDVKM, per germline. The CDR3 has 16 amino acids. The CDR3 DNA is TGTGCCAGCAGCCCCCCCCTAGCGGGAGGAGGCAATGAGCAGTTCTTC. As protein: CASSPPLAGGGNEQFF.

The chain employs TRBV6-1 and TRBJ2-6; D possibly corresponds to TRBD2 (5 bases). The CDR3 has 14 residues. V was shortened by 8 bases and J by 4 bases, with 12 bases between the two germline ends. Germline V lookup: CDR1 MNHNS, CDR2 SASEGT. CDR3 nucleotide sequence: TGTGCCAGCCGGGATCCCCCGGGGGCCAACGTCCTGACTTTC. It specifies CASRDPPGANVLTF.

The chain uses TRBV19 and TRBJ1-1; tentatively, D is TRBD1 (5 bases). The ends were cut back, 7 bases at V and 4 bases at J, with 10 bases in the middle. The CDR3 is 12 residues long. Per germline, CDR1 LNHDA and CDR2 SQIVND (reference sequence). DNA of the CDR3: TGTGCCAGTACGTCCAGGGCCACTGAAGCTTTCTTT. It is translated as CASTSRATEAFF.

The chain is built from TRBV30 and TRBJ1-5; no clear D. The CDR3 runs 14 residues. Germline V CDR1 and CDR2: GTSNPN, SVGIG (reference sequence). V lost 1 base and J 0 bases, leaving 7 bases between the germline ends. The CDR3 protein is CAWSGKVSNQPQHF. The CDR3 DNA sequence: TGTGCCTGGAGTGGAAAGGTTAGCAATCAGCCCCAGCATTTT. Full variable domain (remainder filled in from reference TRBV30 and TRBJ1-5): SQTIHQWPATLVQPVGSPLSLECTVEGTSNPNLYWYRQAAGRGLQLLFYSVGIGQISSEVPQNLSASRPQDRQFILSSKKLLLSDSGFYLCAWSGKVSNQPQHFGDGTRLSIL.

This clone has just one count. The J gene is TRBJ2-7, the V gene TRBV7-9; TRBD2 agrees at 7 bases. CDR1 is SEHNR and CDR2 is FQNEAQ in the germline V gene (reference sequence). This CDR3 region has 16 residues. V was pared by 4 bases and J by 1 base, with 10 bases of the junction left unmatched. This CDR3 reads CASSSRRASGSYEQYF. DNA for the CDR3: TGTGCCAGCAGCTCACGGCGGGCTAGCGGTTCCTACGAGCAGTACTTC.

The chain joins TRBV7-2 to TRBJ2-2; D uncertain. CDR1 and CDR2 (germline): SGHTA, FQGNSA. The CDR3 runs 14 residues. V gave up 6 bases and J gave up 4 bases, with 12 bases separating them. The CDR3 here is CASRGLVGTGELFF. For the CDR3, the DNA is TGTGCCAGCAGGGGTTTAGTAGGCACCGGGGAGCTGTTTTTT.

The chain recombines TRBV10-3 with TRBJ2-3; tentatively, D is TRBD2 (6 bases). The germline V gene encodes CDR1 ENHRY and CDR2 SYGVKD. The CDR3 length is 12 residues. Between the trimmed V and J ends, which lost 7 bases and 1 base, there was a span of 6 bases. CDR3 amino acids: CAITSGTDTQYF. The CDR3 bases are TGTGCCATCACTAGCGGCACAGATACGCAGTATTTT.

The chain is built from TRBV4-2 and TRBJ2-7; TRBD2 matches at 10 bases. The germline gives CDR1 LGHNA, CDR2 YNFKEQ. The CDR3 totals 18 residues. The ends lost 0 bases at V and 0 bases at J; junction bases unmatched: 8. CDR3 nucleotides: TGTGCCAGCAGCCAAGATCGATTAGCTAGCGGGAGCTCCTACGAGCAGTACTTC. Residues: CASSQDRLASGSSYEQYF.

As for this clone: The sample carries other DNA sequences with the same CDR3. The CDR3 loop is CASSLTSGYEQYF. Here the CDR3 DNA reads TGTGCCAGCAGCTTGACTAGCGGATACGAGCAGTACTTC. The rearrangement links TRBV7-3 to TRBJ2-7; 9 bases align to TRBD2. The CDR3 totals 13 residues. V trimming: 3 bases; J trimming: 4 bases; junction bases outside the gene matches: 1. CDR1 and CDR2 (germline): SGHTA, FQGTGA.

This clone was detected a few times. This chain joins TRBV11-1 and TRBJ2-3; a weak D match, TRBD1 (6 bases). The CDR3 consists of 14 residues. Germline loops: CDR1 SGHAT, CDR2 FQDESV (reference sequence). V lost 2 bases and J lost 6, with 12 bases in between. CDR3 sequence (DNA): TGTGCCAGCAGCTTACAACAGGGTAGTGATACGCAGTATTTT. Encoded protein: CASSLQQGSDTQYF.

This clone was counted a single time. The chain joins TRBV21-1 to TRBJ2-1; the table calls TRBD2, which could not be checked here. TRBV21-1 is designated a pseudogene. The CDR3 is made up of 14 amino acids. The CDR3 nucleotides read TGTGCCAACCCGGGACTAGCGGGAGGCAATGAGCAGTTCTTC. It codes for CANPGLAGGNEQFF.

The rearrangement uses TRBV27 and TRBJ1-1, with D unclear. The CDR3 is 14 amino acids. CDR1 and CDR2 (germline): MNHEY, SMNVEV (reference sequence). V lost 2 bases and J lost 4, with 11 bases in between. In nucleotides, the CDR3 is TGTGCCAGCAGTTTAATGGGATGGGGCACTGAAGCTTTCTTT. This translates into CASSLMGWGTEAFF.

This chain joins TRBV2 and TRBJ2-1; 9 bases align to TRBD2. The trim removed 6 bases at V and 8 bases at J, leaving 8 bases unmatched. In germline, CDR1 is SNHLY, CDR2 FYNNEI. The CDR3 sequence is 14 residues long. Here the CDR3 DNA reads TGTGCCAGCAGGGCCGGGACTAGCATCGATGAGCAGTTCTTC. Translating gives CASRAGTSIDEQFF.

The rearrangement uses TRBV27 and TRBJ1-1; D not resolved. Germline CDR1 MNHEY, CDR2 SMNVEV (reference sequence). This CDR3 is built from 13 residues. V was clipped by 8 bases and J by 4 bases, with 14 bases between them. This CDR3 reads CASPSTRPTEAFF. The CDR3 DNA sequence: TGTGCCAGCCCCAGTACAAGGCCCACTGAAGCTTTCTTT.